Shown below are 16 T cell receptor beta chains from a single sample sequenced in a study of blood T cell repertoires in COVID-19. The method was immunoSEQ multiplex PCR; TCRdb's version includes in-frame clones alone and lacks a portion of them. The sample shows around 210,000 clones, roughly 80% of them seen only once. Sequenced sample: peripheral blood. These receptors were taken from a man aged 55-75 years with COVID-19, enrolled during active disease.

The chain combines TRBV4-3 with TRBJ1-4; TRBD1 matches at 7 bases. The CDR3 covers 16 residues. CDR1 LGHNA and CDR2 YSLEER come from the germline V gene. J was trimmed by 10 bases and V by 0 bases; bases with no gene match: 11. The DNA of the CDR3 is TGCGCCAGCAGCCAAGATCTTGGAGACAGGGCAGTAAAACTGTTTTTT. Translation: CASSQDLGDRAVKLFF.

This clone came up once. The rearrangement joins TRBV30 to TRBJ1-2; D call uncertain. The V gene lost 5 bases and the J gene lost 3 bases, with 13 bases spanning the gap. The CDR3 loop spans 13 amino acids. Germline CDR1 GTSNPN, CDR2 SVGIG (reference sequence). Here the CDR3 reads CAWETVAYYGYTF. In DNA form, the CDR3 reads TGTGCCTGGGAAACAGTCGCCTACTATGGCTACACCTTC. Complete variable domain (other parts from reference TRBV30 and TRBJ1-2): SQTIHQWPATLVQPVGSPLSLECTVEGTSNPNLYWYRQAAGRGLQLLFYSVGIGQISSEVPQNLSASRPQDRQFILSSKKLLLSDSGFYLCAWETVAYYGYTFGSGTRLTVV.

In this sample, this clone turned up a few times. The chain is built from TRBV5-1 and TRBJ2-2; TRBD1 agrees at 10 bases. With V trimmed by 4 bases and J by 7 bases, 7 bases remained unmatched. This CDR3 contains 15 residues. Germline V gene data show CDR1 as SGHRS and CDR2 as YFSETQ. The CDR3 DNA sequence: TGCGCCAGCAGCCTACGGACAGGGGGATACGGGGAGCTGTTTTTT. Translating gives CASSLRTGGYGELFF.

J is TRBJ2-5 and V is TRBV7-7; 12 nucleotides agree with TRBD1. V lost 1 base to trimming and J lost 5 bases; unmatched junction nucleotides: 8. The CDR3 consists of 17 residues. From germline, CDR1 is SSHAT and CDR2 FNYEAQ (reference sequence). Here the CDR3 reads CASSLGLGQGAWETQYF. The CDR3 bases are TGTGCCAGCAGCTTAGGGCTGGGACAGGGGGCTTGGGAGACCCAGTACTTC.

The V and J genes are TRBV6-5 and TRBJ2-6; D possibly corresponds to TRBD1 (6 bases). CDR1 and CDR2 (germline): MNHEY, SVGAGI. Trimming removed 7 bases at V and 4 bases at J, with 8 bases between. The CDR3 runs to 13 residues. The CDR3 sequence: CASIQGGANVLTF. CDR3 bases: TGTGCCAGCATCCAGGGGGGGGCCAACGTCCTGACTTTC.

This chain links TRBV6-5 with TRBJ2-1; 8 bases align to TRBD1. Trimming took 4 bases from V and 2 from J; bases not matched to a gene: 7. Germline V lookup: CDR1 MNHEY, CDR2 SVGAGI. The CDR3 totals 16 residues. The CDR3 DNA reads as TGTGCCAGCAGTTCCACCTGGACAGGGACCTACAATGAGCAGTTCTTC. This codes for CASSSTWTGTYNEQFF.

The chain uses TRBV15 and TRBJ1-1; a possible D gene is TRBD1 (6 bases). The CDR3 extends over 14 amino acids. Germline V CDR1 and CDR2: LNHNV, YYDKDF (reference sequence). V was clipped by 5 bases and J by 1 base, with 11 bases between them. The DNA of the CDR3 is TGTGCCACCAGCGGCCAACAGGGGAACACTGAAGCTTTCTTT. Residues: CATSGQQGNTEAFF.

CDR3 DNA sequence: TGTGCCAGTACTTCAGACACGTACGAGCAGTACTTC. This sequence encodes CASTSDTYEQYF. The chain recombines TRBV3-1 (or the pseudogene TRBV3-2) with TRBJ2-7; no definite D call. Trimming cost V 9 bases and J 4 bases, with 13 bases left between them. Germline CDR1 reads LGHDT; CDR2 reads YNNKEL (reference sequence). This CDR3 contains 12 residues.

This chain connects TRBV4-2 to TRBJ1-2; D remains unclear. Germline V lookup: CDR1 LGHNA, CDR2 YNFKEQ. CDR3 length: 14 amino acids. Trimming stripped 0 bases from V and 0 bases from J, with 5 bases between. Here the CDR3 DNA reads TGTGCCAGCAGCCAAGAGCGGACTAACTATGGCTACACCTTC. It translates to CASSQERTNYGYTF.

The CDR3, as DNA: TGCAGCGTCGTGGGGGGTAGGGAAGCTTTCTTT. Its protein product is CSVVGGREAFF. The genes are TRBV29-1 and TRBJ1-1, with a tentative D call TRBD1 (5 bases). Germline CDR1 is SQVTM and CDR2 is ANQGSEA. The CDR3 is made up of 11 amino acids. The V end was cut by 6 bases, the J end by 8 bases, with 13 bases between.

The chain couples TRBV9 to TRBJ2-7, with TRBD1 matching 7 bases. This CDR3 comprises 15 residues. Losses at the gene ends were 4 bases for V and 0 bases for J; bases not matched to a gene: 7. CDR1 and CDR2 from the germline V gene are SGDLS and YYNGEE. CDR3 in amino acids: CASSTTTGASYEQYF. The DNA of the CDR3 is TGTGCCAGCAGCACAACCACAGGGGCCTCCTACGAGCAGTACTTC. The complete variable domain, with remaining parts taken from reference TRBV9 and TRBJ2-7, reads DSGVTQTPKHLITATGQRVTLRCSPRSGDLSVYWYQQSLDQGLQFLIQYYNGEERAKGNILERFSAQQFPDLHSELNLSSLELGDSALYFCASSTTTGASYEQYFGPGTRLTVT.

The chain is built from TRBV5-1 and TRBJ1-1; possible D gene TRBD1, 5 bases. The germline CDR1 and CDR2 sequences are SGHRS and YFSETQ. The CDR3 totals 13 residues. The V and J ends lost 4 bases and 4 bases respectively, with 11 bases between them. CDR3 residues: CASSPRGGTEAFF. The CDR3 DNA reads as TGCGCCAGCAGCCCACGGGGGGGCACTGAAGCTTTCTTT.

V usage is TRBV29-1 and J usage is TRBJ2-3, with D tentatively TRBD2 (5 bases). This CDR3 has 14 residues. The germline gives CDR1 SQVTM, CDR2 ANQGSEA. V dropped 4 bases and J dropped 5 bases, with 16 bases sitting between them. This CDR3 is CSVVVRQEEDTQYF. CDR3 sequence (DNA): TGCAGCGTTGTCGTTCGGCAGGAGGAAGATACGCAGTATTTT.

V gene TRBV12-3 or TRBV12-4 combines with J gene TRBJ2-7, with a possible D match to TRBD2 (5 bases). Trimming shortened V by 3 bases and J by 7 bases, and 7 bases separated the two germline ends. The CDR3 totals 11 residues. CDR3 protein: CASSFGGEQYF. DNA of the CDR3: TGTGCCAGCAGTTTTGGCGGGGAGCAGTACTTC.

This rearrangement joins TRBV4-2 to TRBJ2-2; TRBD1 aligns across 8 bases. Trimming at V came to 2 bases and at J to 9 bases, leaving 5 bases not matched to a gene. The CDR3 is made up of 14 amino acids. Germline V lookup: CDR1 LGHNA, CDR2 YNFKEQ. CDR3 region: CASSQRQGIRELFF. Written as DNA, the CDR3 is TGTGCCAGCAGCCAACGACAGGGGATCCGGGAGCTGTTTTTT.

The rearrangement uses TRBV5-1 and TRBJ1-1; a weak D match, TRBD1 (6 bases). Trimming cost V 3 bases and J 8 bases, with 14 bases left between them. Germline V gene sequence: CDR1 SGHRS, CDR2 YFSETQ. The CDR3 consists of 13 residues. CDR3 region: CASSWGTRGEAFF. CDR3 sequence (DNA): TGCGCCAGCAGCTGGGGAACTAGGGGGGAAGCTTTCTTT.